The present entry profiles one TCR beta chain with its context. The V and J ends lost 4 bases and 3 bases, in that order; junction bases with no gene match: 8. Per the germline V gene, CDR1 is MNHEY and CDR2 is SVGEGT. The CDR3 spans 16 residues. As handled by the study authors: Reference gene primer amplification in the assay estimated nucleated cell counts. Method: immunoSEQ multiplex PCR; TCRdb's copy keeps in-frame clones and lacks some. V and J calls and clone size follow that table, whereas D and trimming were derived from the DNA. The data contain tens of thousands of clones, 70% to 90% of them singletons. These data originate in a study of blood T cell repertoires in COVID-19. As for the study in general: Material from acute and convalescent COVID-19 was sourced from the United States, Italy and Spain. From T cells, B-cell-depleted T cells, or PBMCs came the material, which was cDNA or gDNA.

Sequencing input: peripheral blood. This TCR was recovered from a human donor in a cohort sampled during active COVID-19. The chain uses TRBV6-2 or TRBV6-3 and TRBJ2-3; 9 nucleotides line up with TRBD1. CDR3 nucleotides: TGTGCCAGCAGTTTGGACAGGGGAACGGGTACAGATACGCAGTATTTT. The encoded protein is CASSLDRGTGTDTQYF.